These 17 T cell receptor beta chains originate from one sample sequenced in a study of molecular identifiers for immune sequencing clone quantification. TCRdb redid the calling of the PCR reads with MiXCR, one entry per CDR3 protein. The sample records about 640,000 distinct CDR3 sequences, 20% being singletons. The sequencing sample was made of naive CD8+ T cells from blood, with Jurkat cell RNA spiked in. The subset here: FACS-sorted CD8+CD4-CCR7+CD45RA+ naive T cells. The receptors were gathered from a human donor in good health. Some libraries in this study had Jurkat cell RNA spiked in.

Only a few counts were recorded for this clonotype. The rearrangement links TRBV7-8 to TRBJ1-2; D call uncertain. Germline values: CDR1 SGHVS, CDR2 FQNEAQ. V lost 4 bases and J lost 8, with 17 bases in between. The CDR3 sequence is 14 residues long. Here the CDR3 reads CASSSLLEEDGYTF. In nucleotides, the CDR3 is TGTGCCAGCAGCTCCCTCTTGGAGGAGGACGGCTACACCTTC.

This clonotype was counted between two and nine times. V usage is TRBV2 and J usage is TRBJ1-3; a possible D gene is TRBD1 (5 bases). The CDR3 is made up of 16 amino acids. Trimming stripped 4 bases from V and 3 bases from J, with 16 bases between. The germline CDR1 and CDR2 sequences are SNHLY and FYNNEI. CDR3 sequence: CASSGIEGAFGNTIYF. For the CDR3, the DNA is TGTGCCAGCAGTGGGATTGAAGGGGCGTTTGGAAACACCATATATTTT. Variable domain in full (rest from reference TRBV2 and TRBJ1-3): EPEVTQTPSHQVTQMGQEVILRCVPISNHLYFYWYRQILGQKVEFLVSFYNNEISEKSEIFDDQFSVERPDGSNFTLKIRSTKLEDSAMYFCASSGIEGAFGNTIYFGEGSWLTVV.

V gene TRBV7-3 combines with J gene TRBJ2-1, with 15 nucleotides matching TRBD2. The CDR3 sequence is 17 residues long. Germline V gives CDR1 SGHTA, CDR2 FQGTGA. V shed 5 bases, J shed 5 bases, and the junction held 7 bases outside the gene matches. CDR3 sequence (DNA): TGTGCCAGCAGCCCTGGACTAGCGGGAGGGTTTAACAATGAGCAGTTCTTC. Translated: CASSPGLAGGFNNEQFF.

This clonotype has ten or more counts. J is TRBJ1-4 and V is TRBV7-9, with TRBD1 as a possible D gene (5 bases). V gave up 2 bases and J gave up 0 bases, with 10 bases separating them. This CDR3 is built from 16 residues. Germline CDR1 SEHNR, CDR2 FQNEAQ (reference sequence). CDR3 region: CASSLSGAATNEKLFF. For the CDR3, the DNA is TGTGCCAGCAGCTTAAGCGGGGCCGCAACTAATGAAAAACTGTTTTTT.

This clonotype was detected many times. The CDR3 spells CSVITFGRGPTEAFF. The CDR3 DNA follows: TGCAGTGTTATAACCTTCGGCCGCGGCCCCACTGAAGCTTTCTTT. This sequence joins TRBV20-1 and TRBJ1-1; D remains unclear. Trimming removed 7 bases from V and 4 bases from J, with 22 bases in between. This CDR3 contains 15 residues. CDR1 and CDR2 (germline): DFQATT, SNEGSKA (reference sequence).

This clonotype was counted many times. CDR3 region: CASSFQGQGATGANVLTF. The CDR3 nucleotides read TGTGCCAGCAGTTTCCAGGGACAGGGGGCAACAGGGGCCAACGTCCTGACTTTC. V gene TRBV28 combines with J gene TRBJ2-6; 12 bases are a match to TRBD1. Germline CDR1 is MDHEN and CDR2 is SYDVKM. CDR3 length: 18 residues. The ends lost 3 bases at V and 4 bases at J; junction bases unmatched: 7. The full variable domain, completed using reference TRBV28 and TRBJ2-6, is DVKVTQSSRYLVKRTGEKVFLECVQDMDHENMFWYRQDPGLGLRLIYFSYDVKMKEKGDIPEGYSVSREKKERFSLILESASTNQTSMYLCASSFQGQGATGANVLTFGAGSRLTVL.

About this clonotype: It may be a read error: a sequence one base away is much more abundant. The V and J genes are TRBV20-1 and TRBJ2-5; 14 bases line up with TRBD2. CDR1 DFQATT and CDR2 SNEGSKA come from the germline V gene (reference sequence). This CDR3 has 17 residues. The CDR3 DNA follows: TGCAGTGCTAGAGATCTCCGACTAGCGGGGGGGGAAGAGGCCCAGTACTTC. Residues: CSARDLRLAGGEEAQYF.

The sample holds many counts of this clonotype. The J gene is TRBJ1-1, the V gene TRBV7-9; D unresolved. CDR1 is SEHNR and CDR2 is FQNEAQ in the germline V gene (reference sequence). V gave up 0 bases and J gave up 0 bases, with 11 bases separating them. The CDR3 sequence is 16 residues long. The CDR3 protein is CASSLAYSRMNTEAFF. The CDR3 coding sequence is TGTGCCAGCAGCTTAGCTTATAGCAGGATGAACACTGAAGCTTTCTTT. Complete variable domain (other parts from reference TRBV7-9 and TRBJ1-1): DTGVSQNPRHKITKRGQNVTFRCDPISEHNRLYWYRQTLGQGPEFLTYFQNEAQLEKSRLLSDRFSAERPKGSFSTLEIQRTEQGDSAMYLCASSLAYSRMNTEAFFGQGTRLTVV.

The J gene is TRBJ2-5, the V gene TRBV7-9, with D maybe TRBD1 (6 bases). Trimming removed 5 bases from V and 1 base from J, with 14 bases in between. CDR1 is SEHNR and CDR2 is FQNEAQ in the germline V gene (reference sequence). This CDR3 has 15 residues. CDR3 DNA: TGTGCCAGCAGCAACCGGGACACCACCCAAGAGACCCAGTACTTC. Encoded protein: CASSNRDTTQETQYF.

For this clonotype: A much larger clone lies one base from this, so it may be a read error. This chain connects TRBV3-1 to TRBJ2-7, with 9 positions matching TRBD2. This CDR3 comprises 16 residues. J was trimmed by 6 bases and V by 0 bases; bases with no gene match: 9. The V gene's germline CDR1 is LGHDT and CDR2 YNNKEL (reference sequence). Here the CDR3 reads CASSQDPGSGSCEQYF. CDR3 DNA sequence: TGTGCCAGCAGCCAAGACCCCGGTAGCGGGAGTTGCGAGCAGTACTTC.

In the case of this clonotype: A read error may explain this, as a much larger clone is one base away. The chain recombines TRBV6-1 with TRBJ2-7; D may correspond to TRBD1 or TRBD2 (5 bases each). The CDR3 extends over 13 amino acids. The V and J ends lost 6 bases and 3 bases respectively, with 12 bases between them. Germline CDR1 and CDR2: MNHNS and SASEGT. The CDR3, as DNA: TGTGCCAGCAGCGGGGACCCGAACTACGAGCAGTACTTC. It codes for CASSGDPNYEQYF.

This clonotype has just a few counts. This sequence may be a read error, since a much larger clone differs from it by one base. The rearrangement uses TRBV5-1 and TRBJ2-3; either TRBD1 or TRBD2 may fit D (6 bases each). This CDR3 is built from 18 residues. V gave up 0 bases and J gave up 0 bases, with 17 bases separating them. In germline, CDR1 is SGHRS, CDR2 YFSETQ. CDR3 in DNA: TGCGCCAGCAGCTTGGCGGTCGGGGGCCCTACTAGCACAGATACGCAGTATTTT. Translating it yields CASSLAVGGPTSTDTQYF.

This rearrangement joins TRBV19 to TRBJ2-7; 7 bases align to TRBD1. Germline V lookup: CDR1 LNHDA, CDR2 SQIVND (reference sequence). This CDR3 comprises 15 residues. The V segment lost 5 bases and the J segment 3 bases; nucleotides outside the gene matches: 10. DNA of the CDR3: TGTGCCAGTAGTCCTGAATCACAGGGGATCTACGAGCAGTACTTC. The encoded protein is CASSPESQGIYEQYF.

This clonotype was seen a handful of times. V usage is TRBV3-1 and J usage is TRBJ2-7; TRBD1 agrees at 10 bases. The CDR3 consists of 15 residues. The junction had 7 bases not matched to a gene; V was cut back by 6 bases and J by 2 bases. Germline loops: CDR1 LGHDT, CDR2 YNNKEL (reference sequence). As DNA, the CDR3 is TGTGCCAGCAGTACCCCCGGGACAGGGGCCTACGAGCAGTACTTC. Translating it yields CASSTPGTGAYEQYF.

This clonotype has a handful of counts. One end of the junction does not line up with germline, which may come from a read error. The chain uses TRBV12-3 or TRBV12-4 and TRBJ1-2; no clear D gene. The CDR3 runs 13 residues. CDR3 region: CASSPSLGRQEDF. The CDR3 region has the DNA TGTGCCAGCAGCCCTTCCCTTGGGAGGCAGGAAGATTTC.

As to this clonotype: This may be a read error, as it is one base from a much larger clone. The V gene is TRBV6-5, the J gene TRBJ2-5; no clear D. V was clipped by 8 bases and J by 5 bases, with 15 bases between them. The CDR3 consists of 13 residues. Germline V gives CDR1 MNHEY, CDR2 SVGAGI. This CDR3 is CASLPAGVETQYF. The CDR3 bases are TGTGCCAGCCTTCCTGCTGGAGTGGAGACCCAGTACTTC.

In the case of this clonotype: This could be a read error, since a much larger clone is one nucleotide away. This likely comes from a read error, as the CDR3 has no conserved phenylalanine or tryptophan at its end. This chain joins TRBV4-1 and TRBJ1-1; D might be TRBD1 (5 bases). The CDR3 covers 17 residues. V dropped 0 bases and J dropped 0 bases, with 14 bases sitting between them. Per germline, CDR1 MGHRA and CDR2 YSYEKL. The chain's CDR3 is CASSQDQAGLMNTEAFL. Written as DNA, the CDR3 is TGCGCCAGCAGCCAAGATCAGGCAGGGCTGATGAACACTGAAGCTTTCCTT.